The 6 T cell receptor beta chains presented below share a single source sample, sequenced in a study of Graves' ophthalmopathy and Graves' hyperthyroidism. RNA transcripts served as template for amplifying TCR beta CDR3 sequences. First-round RT-PCR used HTBI primers; second-round multiplex PCR followed. TCRdb redid the calling of the multiplex PCR reads with MiXCR, one entry per CDR3 protein. This sample has about 220,000 distinct CDR3 sequences, with 20% to 25% found just once. The sample consisted of peripheral blood. The origin of the receptors is a woman in her fifties or sixties with Graves' ophthalmopathy.

Regarding this clonotype: A read error may be the cause here, since a much bigger clone is one base away. The chain recombines TRBV7-8 with TRBJ1-6; D remains ambiguous. CDR3 length: 14 residues. The germline CDR1 and CDR2 sequences are SGHVS and FQNEAQ. CDR3 in amino acids: CASSLERNNSPPHF. The CDR3 DNA reads TGTGCCAGCAGCTTAGAACGGAATAATTCACCCCCCCACTTT.

The chain combines TRBV12-3 or TRBV12-4 with TRBJ2-2; D perhaps matches TRBD2 (6 bases). The CDR3 consists of 14 residues. Trimming left V 3 bases short and J 6 bases short, with 11 bases between. CDR3 sequence (DNA): TGTGCCAGCAGTTTGGTTACGGGGGCCGGGGAGCTGTTTTTT. This sequence encodes CASSLVTGAGELFF.

This clonotype has more than one count but fewer than ten. This rearrangement joins TRBV5-1 to TRBJ2-5; D possibly corresponds to TRBD2 (5 bases). Germline V gene lookup returns CDR1 SGHRS and CDR2 YFSETQ. The CDR3 contains 15 residues. The V gene lost 1 base and the J gene lost 2 bases, with 12 bases spanning the gap. The CDR3 reads CASSLKGVVQETQYF. Here the CDR3 DNA reads TGCGCCAGCAGCTTGAAGGGAGTAGTTCAAGAGACCCAGTACTTC.

This clonotype was counted many times. This sequence joins TRBV5-1 and TRBJ1-1; D possibly corresponds to TRBD1 (6 bases). V was pared by 4 bases and J by 5 bases, with 15 bases between. The CDR3 contains 14 residues. Germline-derived CDR1 and CDR2 are SGHRS and YFSETQ. The CDR3 DNA reads as TGCGCCAGCAGCGCGTCAGGGGAAATGACTGAAGCTTTCTTT. Its protein product is CASSASGEMTEAFF.

This clonotype was recorded many times. This chain links TRBV6-1 with TRBJ1-3; D unclear. Between the trimmed V and J ends, which lost 6 bases and 2 bases, there was a span of 11 bases. The CDR3 runs to 14 residues. Germline V gives CDR1 MNHNS, CDR2 SASEGT. The CDR3 DNA follows: TGTGCCAGCAGCCCACCTGGTGCTGGAAACACCATATATTTT. Its protein is CASSPPGAGNTIYF.

In its sample, this clonotype was seen a few times. This rearrangement joins TRBV30 to TRBJ1-1, with D uncertain. This CDR3 has 11 residues. Germline values: CDR1 GTSNPN, CDR2 SVGIG (reference sequence). Trimming shortened V by 4 bases and J by 10 bases, and 13 bases separated the two germline ends. The CDR3 region is CAWKPSIGAFF. CDR3 in DNA: TGTGCCTGGAAACCCTCCATCGGAGCTTTCTTT. The variable domain in full, with the rest retrieved from reference TRBV30 and TRBJ1-1, is SQTIHQWPATLVQPVGSPLSLECTVEGTSNPNLYWYRQAAGRGLQLLFYSVGIGQISSEVPQNLSASRPQDRQFILSSKKLLLSDSGFYLCAWKPSIGAFFGQGTRLTVV.